One sample yielded the 22 T cell receptor beta chains listed below, sequenced in a study of shared clonotypes between healthy human individuals. Profiling relied on immunoSEQ multiplex PCR, and the TCRdb table lists in-frame clones only, not all of them. This sample carries millions of clones, 85% to 95% of them seen once, and the ten largest clones take 0.39%. The sequenced sample consisted of naive CD4+ T cells from PBMCs. Subset reported: CD45RA+ positively selected. These receptors all come from a man aged 18 to 29 in good health. Some clones in this sample may be carry-over from other donors' samples.

V usage is TRBV5-6 and J usage is TRBJ1-2; TRBD1 aligns across 9 bases. Germline V gene data show CDR1 as SGHDT and CDR2 as YYEEEE. The CDR3 loop spans 14 amino acids. V lost 4 bases, J lost 6 bases, and 7 bases stayed unmatched. The CDR3 here is CASSPRDRANGYTF. The CDR3, as DNA: TGTGCCAGCAGCCCCCGGGACAGGGCAAATGGCTACACCTTC.

Comments on this clone: Other DNA sequences in this specimen translate into the identical CDR3. The rearrangement uses TRBV28 and TRBJ1-1, with D unclear. CDR1 MDHEN and CDR2 SYDVKM come from the germline V gene. V gave up 0 bases and J gave up 3 bases, with 2 bases separating them. The CDR3 runs 12 residues. The chain's CDR3 is CASSLWDTEAFF. In DNA form, the CDR3 reads TGTGCCAGCAGTTTATGGGACACTGAAGCTTTCTTT.

Comment on this clone: Additional DNA sequences in this sample encode the identical CDR3. The gene calls are TRBV5-1 and TRBJ2-1; TRBD1 might be the D (6 bases). Germline V gene data show CDR1 as SGHRS and CDR2 as YFSETQ. Trimming shortened V by 0 bases and J by 5 bases, and 12 bases separated the two germline ends. The CDR3 extends over 15 amino acids. CDR3 residues: CASSLGLAGDNEQFF. The CDR3 region has the DNA TGCGCCAGCAGCTTGGGCCTCGCAGGGGACAATGAGCAGTTCTTC. Full variable domain (rest looked up from reference TRBV5-1 and TRBJ2-1): KAGVTQTPRYLIKTRGQQVTLSCSPISGHRSVSWYQQTPGQGLQFLFEYFSETQRNKGNFPGRFSGRQFSNSRSEMNVSTLELGDSALYLCASSLGLAGDNEQFFGPGTRLTVL.

The genes are TRBV6-5 and TRBJ2-7; D is unresolved. Germline V gives CDR1 MNHEY, CDR2 SVGAGI. The CDR3 spans 16 residues. The V and J ends lost 2 bases and 2 bases respectively, with 16 bases between them. Written as DNA, the CDR3 is TGTGCCAGCAGTTACCCCTGGGGTATATTAACCTACGAGCAGTACTTC. This translates into CASSYPWGILTYEQYF.

The chain recombines TRBV28 with TRBJ1-2; D possibly corresponds to TRBD1 (6 bases). The CDR3 has 15 residues. The germline V gene encodes CDR1 MDHEN and CDR2 SYDVKM. The V gene lost 5 bases and the J gene lost 4 bases, with 17 bases spanning the gap. CDR3 sequence: CASSRGGGQGYGYTF. The CDR3 nucleotides are TGTGCCAGCAGTCGAGGCGGGGGGCAGGGCTATGGCTACACCTTC.

V and J are TRBV28 and TRBJ2-5; TRBD2 matches at 13 bases. The CDR3 covers 16 residues. J was trimmed by 2 bases and V by 5 bases; bases with no gene match: 5. Germline assignment: CDR1 MDHEN and CDR2 SYDVKM. As DNA, the CDR3 is TGTGCCAGCAGTCCCCGACTAGCGGGAGGACAAGAGACCCAGTACTTC. It translates to CASSPRLAGGQETQYF.

The rearrangement links TRBV7-3 to TRBJ2-3; possible D gene TRBD1, 6 bases. The CDR3 is 12 residues long. Germline assignment: CDR1 SGHTA and CDR2 FQGTGA. Trimming stripped 6 bases from V and 5 bases from J, with 9 bases between. The CDR3 reads CASSQQGDTQYF. DNA of the CDR3: TGTGCCAGCAGTCAACAGGGAGATACGCAGTATTTT.

This clone showed up just once. The J gene is TRBJ2-1, the V gene TRBV4-1, with 8 nucleotides matching TRBD2. The CDR3 extends over 16 amino acids. Germline V lookup: CDR1 MGHRA, CDR2 YSYEKL. V was pared by 4 bases and J by 6 bases, with 11 bases of the junction left unmatched. In DNA, the CDR3 is TGCGCCAGCAGCCTCCTCGGACTAGCTACCTTCAATGAGCAGTTCTTC. As protein: CASSLLGLATFNEQFF.

Notes on this clone: In the same sample, other DNA sequences code for this CDR3. This sequence joins TRBV5-1 and TRBJ2-5, with TRBD2 identical over 7 bases. The junction had 0 bases not matched to a gene; V was cut back by 0 bases and J by 1 base. This CDR3 contains 14 residues. Germline CDR1 is SGHRS and CDR2 is YFSETQ. The CDR3 DNA follows: TGCGCCAGCAGCTTGGAGCGGGGCCAAGAGACCCAGTACTTC. It translates to CASSLERGQETQYF.

As for this clone: The same CDR3 also results from other DNA sequences found in this sample. V and J are TRBV7-3 and TRBJ1-1; D is uncertain. The CDR3 has 13 residues. V shed 3 bases and J shed 1 base, with 6 bases lying between them. CDR1 is SGHTA, CDR2 FQGTGA, per germline. The CDR3 region has the DNA TGTGCCAGCAGCTTTTCGGGGAACACTGAAGCTTTCTTT. Translating gives CASSFSGNTEAFF.

The chain links TRBV7-2 to TRBJ2-7; either TRBD1 or TRBD2 may supply D (5 bases each). This CDR3 comprises 13 residues. The V gene lost 3 bases and the J gene lost 2 bases, with 8 bases spanning the gap. Germline values: CDR1 SGHTA, CDR2 FQGNSA. The CDR3 sequence is CASSFRDPYEQYF. The DNA for the CDR3 is TGTGCCAGCAGCTTCAGGGACCCCTACGAGCAGTACTTC.

The chain recombines TRBV11-3 with TRBJ1-1; D gene ambiguous. The length of the CDR3 is 13 residues. V lost 1 base to trimming and J lost 7 bases, with 10 bases between them. Germline V gene data show CDR1 as SGHNT and CDR2 as YENEEA. In DNA, the CDR3 is TGTGCCAGCAGCTTAGGTGGGCGAGATGAAGCTTTCTTT. Translation gives CASSLGGRDEAFF.

The chain has TRBV28 and TRBJ2-5; perhaps TRBD1 as D (5 bases). Trimming took off 2 bases at V and 6 bases at J, with 10 bases between the two ends. This CDR3 comprises 13 residues. Germline lookup yields CDR1 MDHEN and CDR2 SYDVKM. This CDR3 reads CASSLQGWKTQYF. The DNA of the CDR3 is TGTGCCAGCAGTTTACAGGGATGGAAGACCCAGTACTTC.

The rearrangement links TRBV5-4 to TRBJ2-3, with 13 bases fitting TRBD2. The CDR3 is made up of 18 amino acids. With V trimmed by 6 bases and J by 2 bases, 12 bases remained unmatched. Germline CDR1 is SGHNT and CDR2 is YYREEE (reference sequence). The CDR3 nucleotides read TGTGCCAGCACGTCAGCGAAACTAGCGGGAGGGCTCACAGATACGCAGTATTTT. Translation gives CASTSAKLAGGLTDTQYF. The whole variable domain, remainder taken from reference TRBV5-4 and TRBJ2-3, is ETGVTQSPTHLIKTRGQQVTLRCSSQSGHNTVSWYQQALGQGPQFIFQYYREEENGRGNFPPRFSGLQFPNYSSELNVNALELDDSALYLCASTSAKLAGGLTDTQYFGPGTRLTVL.

A remark on this clone: The sample carries other DNA sequences with the same CDR3. The V call is TRBV5-1, the J call TRBJ1-4; 7 positions agree with TRBD1. V lost 5 bases, J lost 3 bases, and 7 bases stayed unmatched. In germline, CDR1 is SGHRS, CDR2 YFSETQ. This CDR3 region has 15 residues. The CDR3 DNA sequence: TGCGCCAGCAGTGGTTTGACAGGGTCTAATGAAAAACTGTTTTTT. This gives the protein CASSGLTGSNEKLFF.

The chain combines TRBV12-5 with TRBJ1-2; perhaps TRBD1 as D (5 bases). Germline assignment: CDR1 LGHNT and CDR2 FRNRAP. The germline V and J ends were trimmed by 5 bases and 0 bases, with 25 bases remaining between them. The CDR3 contains 19 residues. The CDR3 sequence: CASGLPGSRAPGSNYGYTF. CDR3 nucleotide sequence: TGTGCTAGTGGTCTCCCGGGATCAAGGGCGCCAGGGTCTAACTATGGCTACACCTTC.

To note about this clone: Other DNA sequences in the same sample also yield this CDR3. The chain recombines TRBV6-5 with TRBJ1-2; no firm D call. Germline-derived CDR1 and CDR2 are MNHEY and SVGAGI. The CDR3 loop spans 13 amino acids. V gave up 2 bases and J gave up 0 bases, with 4 bases separating them. The CDR3 coding sequence is TGTGCCAGCAGTTACAGAGCTAACTATGGCTACACCTTC. Residues: CASSYRANYGYTF.

The chain has TRBV11-2 and TRBJ2-7, with D perhaps given as TRBD1 or TRBD2 (5 bases each). The ends were cut back, 5 bases at V and 2 bases at J, with 16 bases in the middle. The CDR3 is made up of 15 amino acids. Germline V lookup: CDR1 SGHAT, CDR2 FQNNGV. The CDR3 DNA sequence: TGTGCCAGCAGCCCCCCCTCGGGACGGACCTACGAGCAGTACTTC. Its translation: CASSPPSGRTYEQYF. Full variable domain (missing parts from reference TRBV11-2 and TRBJ2-7): EAGVAQSPRYKIIEKRQSVAFWCNPISGHATLYWYQQILGQGPKLLIQFQNNGVVDDSQLPKDRFSAERLKGVDSTLKIQPAKLEDSAVYLCASSPPSGRTYEQYFGPGTRLTVT.

This clone was seen a handful of times. The rearrangement joins TRBV7-3 to TRBJ1-1, with D possibly TRBD1 on 5 matching bases. The CDR3 runs 14 residues. V lost 1 base, J lost 0 bases, and 6 bases lay in between. CDR1 is SGHTA, CDR2 FQGTGA, per germline. The CDR3 here is CASSLRGVNTEAFF. CDR3 in DNA: TGTGCCAGCAGCTTAAGAGGGGTGAACACTGAAGCTTTCTTT.

V gene TRBV28 combines with J gene TRBJ2-2; D could derive from TRBD1 or TRBD2 (6 bases each). The CDR3 length is 15 residues. The ends were cut back, 3 bases at V and 5 bases at J, with 13 bases in the middle. CDR1 and CDR2 (germline): MDHEN, SYDVKM. CDR3 protein: CASSLGGPRTGELFF. CDR3 bases: TGTGCCAGCAGTTTGGGGGGCCCAAGGACCGGGGAGCTGTTTTTT.

The sample holds one count of this clone. V usage is TRBV2 and J usage is TRBJ2-7; possible D gene TRBD1, 6 bases. This CDR3 region has 14 residues. Germline values: CDR1 SNHLY, CDR2 FYNNEI. V lost 8 bases and J 3 bases, leaving 17 bases between the germline ends. CDR3 nucleotide sequence: TGTGCCAGCTCCGCACAGGGCACAAACTACGAGCAGTACTTC. Amino acid sequence: CASSAQGTNYEQYF. The full variable domain, rest sourced from reference TRBV2 and TRBJ2-7, is EPEVTQTPSHQVTQMGQEVILRCVPISNHLYFYWYRQILGQKVEFLVSFYNNEISEKSEIFDDQFSVERPDGSNFTLKIRSTKLEDSAMYFCASSAQGTNYEQYFGPGTRLTVT.

This chain links TRBV10-3 with TRBJ2-1; 8 bases match TRBD2. V shed 0 bases, J shed 4 bases, and the junction held 5 bases outside the gene matches. Germline CDR1 reads ENHRY; CDR2 reads SYGVKD. The CDR3 has 16 residues. CDR3 sequence: CAISESPGLDYNEQFF. The CDR3 nucleotides are TGTGCCATCAGTGAGTCACCGGGACTAGATTACAATGAGCAGTTCTTC.